This T cell receptor beta chain was sequenced during a study of Ad26.COV2.S vaccination and SARS-CoV-2 variants. Treatment given: roughly 19 received Ad26.COV2.S at low or high dose, single or two shots; 5 received placebo; per-sample allocation not given. Day 63 after the first vaccine or placebo injection was the time point for sampling. Trimming removed 5 bases from V and 4 bases from J; junction bases left unmatched: 2. CDR1 SNHLY and CDR2 FYNNEI come from the germline V gene. The CDR3 extends over 14 amino acids. Clones were read by immunoSEQ multiplex PCR, and TCRdb kept only the in-frame ones, dropping some. The profile shows 380,000 or so clones, 80% to 90% of them singletons.

This chain uses TRBV2 with TRBJ2-6, with 7 bases matching TRBD1. This TCR came from a person between 18 and 65 years old who received the Ad26.COV2.S COVID-19 vaccine or a placebo. The sequenced sample was peripheral blood, obtained in a trial of Ad26.COV2.S vaccine versus placebo. The chain's CDR3 is CASSTGAGANVLTF. Written as DNA, the CDR3 is TGTGCCAGCAGTACAGGGGCCGGGGCCAACGTCCTGACTTTC.